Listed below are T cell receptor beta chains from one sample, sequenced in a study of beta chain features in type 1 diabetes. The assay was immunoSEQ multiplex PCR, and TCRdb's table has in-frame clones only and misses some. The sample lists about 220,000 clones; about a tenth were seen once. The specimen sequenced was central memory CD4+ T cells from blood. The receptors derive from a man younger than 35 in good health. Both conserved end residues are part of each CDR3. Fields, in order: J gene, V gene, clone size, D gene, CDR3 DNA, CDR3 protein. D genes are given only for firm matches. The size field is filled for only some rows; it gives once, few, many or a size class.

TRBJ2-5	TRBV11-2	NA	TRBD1	TGTGCCAGCAGCCCGACAGGGCCAGAGACCCAGTACTTC	CASSPTGPETQYF
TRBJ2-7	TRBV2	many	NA	TGTGCCAGCAGTGAAGCACGGACAGAGCAGTACTTC	CASSEARTEQYF
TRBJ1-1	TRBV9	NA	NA	TGTGCCAGCAGCGTAGCACAGCTGAACACTGAAGCTTTCTTT	CASSVAQLNTEAFF
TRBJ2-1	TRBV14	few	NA	TGTGCCAGCAGCCAACGGGGCTACAATGAGCAGTTCTTC	CASSQRGYNEQFF
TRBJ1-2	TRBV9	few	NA	TGTGCCAGCAGCGTAGAGGGGGACTCTGGCTACACCTTC	CASSVEGDSGYTF
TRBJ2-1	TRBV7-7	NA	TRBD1	TGTGCTAGCAGCTTGGACAGGCAAAATGAGCAGTTCTTC	CASSLDRQNEQFF
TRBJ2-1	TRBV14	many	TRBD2	TGTGCCAGCAGTTTGACTAGCGGGAGTAAGAATGAGCAGTTCTTC	CASSLTSGSKNEQFF
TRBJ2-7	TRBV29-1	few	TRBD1	TGCAGCGCAAAGGGACAGGAGGCCTACGAGCAGTACTTC	CSAKGQEAYEQYF
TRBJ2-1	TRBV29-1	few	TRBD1	TGCAGCGTTGATAACACCCAGGGGGCCGACTACAATGAGCAGTTCTTC	CSVDNTQGADYNEQFF
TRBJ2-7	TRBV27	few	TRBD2	TGTGCCAGCAGACCAAGGGGACTAGTAGACGAGCAGTACTTC	CASRPRGLVDEQYF
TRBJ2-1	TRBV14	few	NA	TGTGCCAGCAGCCAAGTCTTATCTACTTACAATGAGCAGTTCTTC	CASSQVLSTYNEQFF
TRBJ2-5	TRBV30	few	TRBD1	TGTGCCTGGAGCCCACGGTGGGGGACAGGGAAGGAAGAGACCCAGTACTTC	CAWSPRWGTGKEETQYF
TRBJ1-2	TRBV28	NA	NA	TGTGCCAGCAGAACTGGGGAGAGCACCAACTATGGCTACACCTTC	CASRTGESTNYGYTF
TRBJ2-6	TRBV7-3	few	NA	TGTGCCAGCAGCTTAACGTCCCCCAGCTCTGGGGCCAACGTCCTGACTTTC	CASSLTSPSSGANVLTF
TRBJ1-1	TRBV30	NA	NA	TGTGCCTGGAGGCAGGGTTATGGCACTGAAGCTTTCTTT	CAWRQGYGTEAFF
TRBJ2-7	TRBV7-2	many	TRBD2	TGTGCCAGCAGCCCGGGACTAGCCGCCTACGAGCAGTACTTC	CASSPGLAAYEQYF
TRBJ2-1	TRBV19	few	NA	TGTGCCAGTGGTAAAGCGTCAATAGGCTCCTACAATGAGCAGTTCTTC	CASGKASIGSYNEQFF
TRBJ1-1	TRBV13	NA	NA	TGTGCCAGCAGCCCCCCTTGGGGGCGGGTGGGGACTGAAGCTTTCTTT	CASSPPWGRVGTEAFF